These T cell receptor beta chains were read from a single sample in a study of blood T cell repertoires in COVID-19. TCRdb's copy holds only in-frame clones and misses some; the assay was immunoSEQ multiplex PCR. The sample comprises roughly 410,000 clones, 70% to 90% of which are singletons, and roughly 1.5% rests with the top ten. What was sequenced was peripheral blood. Every receptor here comes from a woman between 35 and 50 years old with COVID-19, enrolled during active disease. CDR3s include the opening cysteine and the closing phenylalanine or tryptophan. The D gene is left open where the match is weak. Rows may omit the clone size; those that give it use once, few, many or a size class.

D,size,J,V,DNA,CDR3
.,.,TRBJ1-1,TRBV2,TGTGCCAGCACTACCGACATCCACACTGAAGCTTTCTTT,CASTTDIHTEAFF
TRBD1,.,TRBJ2-3,TRBV5-1,TGCGCCAGCAGAACCGGGACAGCCTTCACAGATACGCAGTATTTT,CASRTGTAFTDTQYF
TRBD1,.,TRBJ2-1,TRBV28,TGTGCCAGCAGCTCACAGGGGGCTATCACTTACAATGAGCAGTTCTTC,CASSSQGAITYNEQFF
TRBD1,.,TRBJ1-1,TRBV5-1,TGCGCCAGCAGCTTGGCCCGGGACAGGAGAGTGGAGACTGAAGCTTTCTTT,CASSLARDRRVETEAFF
.,.,TRBJ1-6,TRBV11-2,TGTGCCAGCAGCTCGACATTAAATTCACCCCTCCACTTT,CASSSTLNSPLHF
.,.,TRBJ1-1,TRBV27,TGTGCCAGCAGTTTCTCCTCCGCAGGCAAGAACACTGAAGCTTTCTTT,CASSFSSAGKNTEAFF
.,.,TRBJ1-1,TRBV5-5,TGTGCCAGCAGACCCGGACAGCTTAACTTTGAAGCTTTCTTT,CASRPGQLNFEAFF
.,.,TRBJ1-1,TRBV7-9,TGTGCCAGCAGCCCGAGGGCCCCGAACACTGAAGCTTTCTTT,CASSPRAPNTEAFF
.,.,TRBJ1-2,TRBV19,TGTGCCAGTAGTTCCATGTATGGCTACACCTTC,CASSSMYGYTF
.,.,TRBJ2-7,TRBV29-1,TGCAGCGTTACCCGTTCAGGTTCCAACTACGAGCAGTACTTC,CSVTRSGSNYEQYF
TRBD2,.,TRBJ2-1,TRBV14,TGTGCCAGCAGCCCGATGAGGCGGGAGGCGGAGCAGTTCTTC,CASSPMRREAEQFF
.,.,TRBJ2-1,TRBV5-1,TGCGCCAGCAGCTTGGTTGTGGGAGGTGGGTCCTACAATGAGCAGTTCTTC,CASSLVVGGGSYNEQFF
.,.,TRBJ2-7,TRBV2,TGTGCCAGCAGTTCCCTCGGGGAGCGCTACGAGCAGTACTTC,CASSSLGERYEQYF
TRBD2,.,TRBJ2-3,TRBV29-1,TGCAGCGTTGGGGGGACTAGCGGGAGAGCCCTCAGAGATACGCAGTATTTT,CSVGGTSGRALRDTQYF
.,.,TRBJ2-1,TRBV24-1,TGTGCCACCAGTGATTTGGTATCTTACAATGAGCAGTTCTTC,CATSDLVSYNEQFF
TRBD1,.,TRBJ1-3,TRBV11-2,TGTGCCAGCAGCCCGACAGGGGACGGAAACACCATATATTTT,CASSPTGDGNTIYF
.,.,TRBJ2-2,TRBV5-6,TGTGCCAGCAGCCTAAGTAGTCTCTCTCTGGCCGGGGAGCTGTTTTTT,CASSLSSLSLAGELFF
.,few,TRBJ1-2,TRBV28,TGTGCCAGCAGTTTTCGCCCCCTAGGAGGCTACACCTTC,CASSFRPLGGYTF
.,.,TRBJ2-1,TRBV5-1,TGCGCCAGCAGCCCTAGTGGAAGCTCCTACAATGAGCAGTTCTTC,CASSPSGSSYNEQFF
TRBD1,.,TRBJ1-6,TRBV2,TGTGCCAGCAGTGCGGACAGGGGCGGTTCACCCCTCCACTTT,CASSADRGGSPLHF
TRBD1,.,TRBJ1-2,TRBV4-3,TGCGCCAGCACCTCCTGGGCGGGACAGGGTAACCTGGTCGGGGGCTACACCTTC,CASTSWAGQGNLVGGYTF
.,.,TRBJ1-4,TRBV29-1,TGCAGCGTTGCAACAGGATCAACTAATGAAAAACTGTTTTTT,CSVATGSTNEKLFF
TRBD1,.,TRBJ1-4,TRBV6-5,TGTGCCAGCAGTCCATGGGACAGGCCTAATGAAAAACTGTTTTTT,CASSPWDRPNEKLFF
.,.,TRBJ2-4,TRBV19,TGTGCCCGCAAAGGAGGTCAGGGGATTCAGTACTTC,CARKGGQGIQYF
TRBD1,.,TRBJ1-2,TRBV11-2,TGTGCCAGCAGCTTTGCGGGACTTCCGGGACAGGGGAACTATGGCTACACCTTC,CASSFAGLPGQGNYGYTF
TRBD1,.,TRBJ1-1,TRBV5-1,TGCGCCAGCAGCTACGGACAGGGGTACGAAGCTTTCTTT,CASSYGQGYEAFF
.,.,TRBJ1-5,TRBV6-1,TGTGCCAGCAGTGAGATTAGCAGCGCTTCTAATCAGCCCCAGCATTTT,CASSEISSASNQPQHF
.,.,TRBJ1-2,TRBV28,TGTGCCAGCAGTTTCCTCTATGGCTACACCTTC,CASSFLYGYTF
.,.,TRBJ2-2,TRBV10-2,TGCGCCCGCAGGGGGGGGGCAGGGAACACCGGGGAGCTGTTTTTT,CARRGGAGNTGELFF